This T cell receptor (beta chain) is from a study of T cell responses to AZD1222 COVID-19 vaccine. The study's findings and limits: Without day 14 samples, only post-peak T cell repertoires were studied. CD4 TCRs covered the whole spike, strongest at regions 160-218 and 743-854. When two AZD1222 doses had been given, Spike-specific TCR breadth and depth rose.

Assay used: immunoSEQ multiplex PCR; TCRdb lists only in-frame clones, some missing. The data contain 150,000 to 200,000 clones, 85% to 95% of them singletons. Second doses that came at about 4 or about 12 weeks were put together. As concerns this clone: Its cognate antigen is unknown.

Trimming pared 3 bases from V and 3 bases from J, leaving 14 bases between. This CDR3 comprises 14 residues. CDR1 is DFQATT and CDR2 is SNEGSKA in the germline V gene (reference sequence). The source material was peripheral blood, sampled 28 days after the second AZD1222 dose. V usage is TRBV20-1 and J usage is TRBJ1-1, with D possibly TRBD1 on 5 matching bases. This sequence originates from an adult who received the AZD1222 COVID-19 vaccine. Here the CDR3 reads CSASDFGGDTEAFF. CDR3 DNA sequence: TGCAGTGCTAGTGATTTTGGGGGGGACACTGAAGCTTTCTTT.